Listed below are T cell receptor beta chains from one sample, sequenced in a study of CD8+CD57+ T cells in acquired aplastic anemia. Each CDR3 protein is one row after TCRdb ran MiXCR on the reads. The profile covers just over 400,000 distinct CDR3 sequences, with 55% to 75% appearing a single time and 3.5% to 4.5% taken by the ten largest. The sequenced sample was sorted CD4+, CD8+, or CD8+CD57+ T cells (not recorded which) from PBMCs. These receptors were collected from a human donor in good health, serving as a control. CDR3s include the opening cysteine and the closing phenylalanine or tryptophan. A D gene is named only where the DNA matches it firmly. The size field is filled for only some rows; it gives once, few, many or a size class.

NA TRBJ2-7 TRBV10-1 NA CASSGSVGRGGYEQYF TGCGCCAGCAGTGGCTCTGTAGGCAGGGGAGGATACGAGCAGTACTTC
many TRBJ1-2 TRBV20-1 NA CSARGQNYGYTF TGCAGTGCTAGAGGACAAAACTATGGCTACACCTTC
NA TRBJ1-3 TRBV20-1 TRBD1 CSARDSLGTGANTIYF TGCAGTGCTAGAGATTCGCTAGGGACAGGGGCGAACACCATATATTTT
NA TRBJ1-6 TRBV28 TRBD1 CASSSGTGPSPLHF TGTGCCAGCAGTTCAGGGACAGGGCCTTCACCCCTCCACTTT
few TRBJ2-5 TRBV12-3/TRBV12-4 TRBD2 CASSLGLVKETQYF TGTGCCAGCAGTTTGGGACTAGTCAAAGAGACCCAGTACTTC
NA TRBJ2-3 TRBV7-9 NA CASTDSIGKSTHLF TGTGCCAGCACTGACTCCATAGGCAAATCTACGCACCTCTTT
NA TRBJ2-2 TRBV7-2 TRBD1 CASSLQGAGGELFF TGTGCCAGCAGCTTACAGGGGGCGGGGGGGGAGCTGTTTTTT
NA TRBJ2-7 TRBV7-2 NA CASSLSNLYGYTFF TGTGCCAGCAGCTTATCAAACCTCTATGGCTACACCTTCTTC
many TRBJ1-5 TRBV2 NA CASSPNRVQNQPQHF TGTGCCAGCAGCCCGAACAGGGTTCAGAATCAGCCCCAGCATTTT
many TRBJ1-1 TRBV7-8 NA CASSLYSSTEAFF TGTGCCAGCAGCTTATATTCATCGACTGAAGCTTTCTTT
NA TRBJ2-5 TRBV5-1 TRBD1 CASSLGQGARSSETQYF TGCGCCAGCAGCTTGGGACAGGGGGCGAGGAGCTCGGAGACCCAGTACTTC
NA TRBJ1-4 TRBV7-8 NA CASSGSTGAPLRALFF TGTGCCAGCAGTGGATCAACCGGGGCACCCCTACGAGCACTGTTTTTT
many TRBJ2-2 TRBV6-1 NA CASSVGRGTGELFF TGTGCCAGCAGTGTTGGGCGCGGTACCGGGGAGCTGTTTTTT
NA TRBJ2-7 TRBV10-3 TRBD2 CDLSEYGAGNSYEQYF TGTGACCTCAGTGAGTACGGAGCGGGGAACTCCTACGAGCAGTACTTC
NA TRBJ2-3 TRBV2 NA CASSQDTSTDTQYF TGTGCCAGCAGTCAAGACACTAGCACAGATACGCAGTATTTT
NA TRBJ2-7 TRBV7-2 NA CASSGPQGGASSEQYF TGTGCCAGCAGCGGGCCGCAGGGGGGGGCTTCCTCCGAGCAGTACTTC
NA TRBJ2-7 TRBV11-2 NA CASSMAGNPYEQYF TGTGCCAGCAGCATGGCCGGGAACCCCTACGAGCAGTACTTC
few TRBJ2-5 TRBV30 TRBD1 CAWKGTGLLETQYF TGTGCCTGGAAAGGGACAGGGCTTCTGGAGACCCAGTACTTC
NA TRBJ1-6 TRBV12-3/TRBV12-4 TRBD1 CASSFSQGVVDSPLHF TGTGCCAGCAGTTTTTCACAGGGGGTAGTTGATTCACCCCTCCACTTT
NA TRBJ2-1 TRBV19 NA CASSMKRYNEQFF TGTGCCAGTAGTATGAAAAGATACAATGAGCAGTTCTTC
NA TRBJ2-7 TRBV9 NA CASSASTLVYEQYF TGTGCCAGCAGCGCGTCGACACTAGTCTACGAGCAGTACTTC
NA TRBJ2-2 TRBV30 NA CAWSKVPNTGELFF TGTGCCTGGAGTAAGGTTCCGAACACCGGGGAGCTGTTTTTT
NA TRBJ2-7 TRBV11-2 TRBD1 CASSPAGQGDSGQYF TGTGCCAGCAGCCCCGCGGGACAGGGGGATAGCGGGCAGTACTTC
NA TRBJ2-7 TRBV20-1 TRBD1 CSARGLGQSSEQYF TGCAGTGCTAGGGGTCTGGGACAGAGCTCCGAGCAGTACTTC
NA TRBJ1-2 TRBV12-3/TRBV12-4 NA CASSLSNRGHGYTF TGTGCCAGCAGTTTGAGTAACAGAGGCCATGGCTACACCTTC
NA TRBJ2-7 TRBV7-2 NA CASSGGGAARFPEQYF TGTGCCAGCAGCGGCGGAGGGGCGGCGCGGTTCCCCGAGCAGTACTTC
NA TRBJ1-5 TRBV7-7 NA CASSNSTFTILTYF TGTGCCAGCAGCAACTCGACATTCACAATCCTGACTTACTTT
NA TRBJ2-5 TRBV10-3 TRBD2 CAIRDSGGQSAQYF TGTGCCATCAGGGATAGCGGGGGCCAGTCGGCCCAGTACTTC
NA TRBJ2-5 TRBV20-1 TRBD2 CSASTGGAGETQYF TGCAGTGCCAGTACCGGGGGGGCCGGCGAGACCCAGTACTTC
NA TRBJ1-1 TRBV19 NA CASSIVGIGAFF TGTGCCAGTAGTATAGTGGGAATCGGAGCTTTCTTT
many TRBJ2-6 TRBV6-5 NA CASSSGANVLTF TGTGCCAGCTCAAGCGGGGCCAACGTCCTGACTTTC
many TRBJ2-1 TRBV6-2/TRBV6-3 NA CASTVVGGLRNEQFF TGTGCCAGCACCGTTGTCGGGGGACTCCGCAATGAGCAGTTCTTC
few TRBJ2-7 TRBV5-4 TRBD1 CASSYGQGSSYEQYF TGTGCCAGCAGCTATGGACAGGGGTCCTCCTACGAGCAGTACTTC
many TRBJ2-1 TRBV12-3/TRBV12-4 TRBD1 CASSLSGGAYNEQFF TGTGCCAGCAGTTTATCAGGGGGCGCCTACAATGAGCAGTTCTTC
NA TRBJ2-5 TRBV7-2 TRBD2 CASSYGTSEGETQYF TGTGCCAGCAGCTACGGGACTAGCGAGGGAGAGACCCAGTACTTC
NA TRBJ2-7 TRBV29-1 NA CSVDGVSGSYEQYF TGCAGCGTTGATGGGGTTAGCGGCTCCTACGAGCAGTACTTC
many TRBJ1-2 TRBV6-5 NA CASSWSPTTGYGYTF TGTGCCAGCAGTTGGTCCCCTACTACAGGCTATGGCTACACCTTC
NA TRBJ1-1 TRBV7-8 NA CASSLGRDQPQHFF TGTGCCAGCAGCTTAGGTAGGGATCAGCCCCAGCATTTTTTT
NA TRBJ2-7 TRBV5-1 NA CASSPPMDQAQYF TGCGCCAGCAGCCCCCCCATGGATCAGGCGCAGTACTTC
NA TRBJ2-3 TRBV7-2 TRBD2 CASSLVPSGGITDTQYF TGTGCCAGCAGCTTAGTGCCTAGCGGGGGTATCACAGATACGCAGTATTTT
few TRBJ1-1 TRBV6-1 NA CASSDSGFVMNTEAFF TGTGCCAGCAGTGATTCGGGTTTCGTAATGAACACTGAAGCTTTCTTT
once TRBJ2-3 TRBV7-2 NA CASSLGWGTDTQYF TGTGCCAGCAGCTTAGGCTGGGGCACAGATACGCAGTATTTT
NA TRBJ1-5 TRBV7-2 NA CASSLPRRTPGKRF TGTGCCAGCAGCTTACCGAGGCGAACACCGGGGAAGCGTTTT
NA TRBJ1-6 TRBV7-2 NA CASRVGSGRSPLHF TGTGCCAGCAGGGTCGGGAGTGGCAGATCACCCCTCCACTTT
NA TRBJ2-7 TRBV20-1 NA CSSETGAQGQQYF TGCAGTTCCGAAACCGGGGCGCAAGGCCAGCAGTACTTC
many TRBJ2-7 TRBV5-8 NA CASSQQGQPYEQYF TGTGCCAGCAGCCAACAAGGACAGCCCTACGAGCAGTACTTC
NA TRBJ2-7 TRBV15 TRBD1 CATSSGQGGEQYF TGTGCCACCAGCAGCGGACAGGGCGGGGAGCAGTACTTC
NA TRBJ1-2 TRBV12-3/TRBV12-4 NA CACREQGVYGYTF TGTGCCTGCAGGGAGCAGGGAGTTTATGGCTACACCTTC
NA TRBJ2-5 TRBV7-4 NA CASSQAVEDTQYF TGTGCCAGCAGCCAAGCGGTGGAAGACACTCAGTACTTC
NA TRBJ1-1 TRBV7-6 NA CASSVETHTEAFF TGTGCCAGCAGCGTGGAGACGCACACTGAAGCTTTCTTT
NA TRBJ1-1 TRBV12-3/TRBV12-4 NA CASPGQPTNTEAFF TGTGCCAGCCCAGGACAGCCTACGAACACTGAAGCTTTCTTT
NA TRBJ1-2 TRBV2 NA CASSPDIITNYGYTF TGTGCCAGCAGTCCCGACATAATCACTAACTATGGCTACACCTTC
NA TRBJ2-7 TRBV9 NA CASRIPSPELRAEYF TGTGCCAGCAGGATACCTTCTCCAGAGCTACGAGCAGAGTACTTC
NA TRBJ2-7 TRBV13 TRBD2 CASSPTSGGGAYEQYF TGTGCCAGCAGCCCCACTAGCGGGGGGGGCGCCTACGAGCAGTACTTC